What follows are 15 T cell receptor beta chains derived from one specimen sequenced in a study of cytotoxic CD8 clonotypes in ibrutinib-treated CLL. Clones were read by immunoSEQ multiplex PCR, and TCRdb kept only the in-frame ones, dropping some. The sample contains about 140,000 clones, 80% of which appear only once. The sequenced sample was PBMCs, obtained after 36 months of ibrutinib treatment. These receptors were taken from a human donor with chronic lymphocytic leukemia.

The rearrangement joins TRBV7-7 to TRBJ2-7; D is uncertain. Trimming left V 5 bases short and J 3 bases short, with 11 bases between. Germline V CDR1 and CDR2: SSHAT, FNYEAQ (reference sequence). The CDR3 covers 13 residues. The CDR3 coding sequence is TGTGCCAGCAGCCTTACGCCAGGCTACGAGCAGTACTTC. Translating it yields CASSLTPGYEQYF.

J is TRBJ2-7 and V is TRBV15; 9 nucleotides match TRBD1. Germline loops: CDR1 LNHNV, CDR2 YYDKDF (reference sequence). After removal of 4 bases from V and 5 bases from J, the junction contained 6 bases not matched to a gene. The CDR3 spans 14 residues. The chain's CDR3 is CATSTGQGLDEQYF. The CDR3, as DNA: TGTGCCACCAGCACAGGACAGGGGTTGGACGAGCAGTACTTC.

J is TRBJ1-2 and V is TRBV30, with D possibly TRBD1 on 6 matching bases. This CDR3 region has 14 residues. V lost 4 bases to trimming and J lost 2 bases, with 14 bases between them. Germline CDR1 is GTSNPN and CDR2 is SVGIG (reference sequence). This CDR3 reads CAWTRTGTNYGYTF. Written as DNA, the CDR3 is TGTGCCTGGACCAGAACAGGGACGAACTATGGCTACACCTTC.

The chain couples TRBV21-1 to TRBJ2-1; no DNA check was done on the table's D call, TRBD2. TRBV21-1 is flagged as a pseudogene. This CDR3 contains 18 residues. In nucleotides, the CDR3 is TGTGCCAGCACCAAGGTTATTGTGGTACTAGCGGGCTTGGATGAGCAGTTCTTC. Translated: CASTKVIVVLAGLDEQFF.

The rearrangement uses TRBV11-2 and TRBJ2-1; 14 bases are shared with TRBD2. The germline V gene encodes CDR1 SGHAT and CDR2 FQNNGV. The CDR3 loop spans 16 amino acids. With 5 bases clipped from V and 7 bases from J, the junction kept 7 bases outside the gene matches. CDR3 sequence reads: CASSAGLAGEWNEQFF. CDR3 DNA sequence: TGTGCCAGCAGCGCGGGACTAGCGGGAGAATGGAATGAGCAGTTCTTC.

The rearrangement uses TRBV29-1 and TRBJ1-2; D may be TRBD1 (5 bases). The V gene lost 4 bases and the J gene lost 0 bases, with 12 bases spanning the gap. Germline V lookup: CDR1 SQVTM, CDR2 ANQGSEA. This CDR3 region has 14 residues. In DNA, the CDR3 is TGCAGCGTTGTTGATTTGACAGCTAACTATGGCTACACCTTC. Its protein product is CSVVDLTANYGYTF. The full variable domain, in which reference TRBV29-1 and TRBJ1-2 provide the parts outside the CDR3, is SAVISQKPSRDICQRGTSLTIQCQVDSQVTMMFWYRQQPGQSLTLIATANQGSEATYESGFVIDKFPISRPNLTFSTLTVSNMSPEDSSIYLCSVVDLTANYGYTFGSGTRLTVV.

This chain joins TRBV10-1 and TRBJ2-4; D is unclear. V gave up 4 bases and J gave up 0 bases, with 7 bases separating them. The germline gives CDR1 WNHNN, CDR2 SYGVQD (reference sequence). The CDR3 extends over 14 amino acids. As DNA, the CDR3 is TGCGCCAGCAGTGCGACCCTAGCCAAAAACATTCAGTACTTC. Translated, it gives CASSATLAKNIQYF.

V usage is TRBV6-5 and J usage is TRBJ1-1; no clear D. Trimming removed 6 bases at V and 5 bases at J, with 16 bases between. This CDR3 is built from 14 residues. Germline values: CDR1 MNHEY, CDR2 SVGAGI. Written as DNA, the CDR3 is TGTGCCAGCAGGTCCGGGCCTATGTGGACTGAAGCTTTCTTT. Encoded protein: CASRSGPMWTEAFF.

The rearrangement uses TRBV7-2 and TRBJ2-1, with D possibly TRBD1 on 5 matching bases. CDR3 size: 14 residues. CDR1 and CDR2 from the germline V gene are SGHTA and FQGNSA. V was clipped by 5 bases and J by 10 bases, with 18 bases between them. CDR3 sequence reads: CASSPRVQGREQFF. The CDR3 DNA is TGTGCCAGCAGCCCCAGGGTGCAGGGTCGGGAGCAGTTCTTC.

The V and J genes are TRBV25-1 and TRBJ2-7, with 11 bases fitting TRBD2. The CDR3 runs to 17 residues. V shed 6 bases and J 4 bases; nucleotides not matched to a gene: 14. The germline CDR1 and CDR2 sequences are MGHDK and SYGVNS. The CDR3 DNA reads as TGTGCCAGCAGCGGCCCCGAGGCTAGCGGGAGGAGGTACGAGCAGTACTTC. Amino acids: CASSGPEASGRRYEQYF.

This clone was observed a handful of times. J is TRBJ1-1 and V is TRBV4-1, with 7 bases that match TRBD1. Germline V CDR1 and CDR2: MGHRA, YSYEKL. V dropped 6 bases and J dropped 1; count of bases not matched to a gene: 8. The CDR3 totals 15 residues. The chain's CDR3 is CASRIPGGSNTEAFF. CDR3 in DNA: TGCGCCAGCAGGATCCCAGGGGGGTCGAACACTGAAGCTTTCTTT.

The chain has TRBV7-6 and TRBJ2-7, with 9 nucleotides matching TRBD2. CDR3 length: 17 amino acids. CDR1 is SGHVS, CDR2 FNYEAQ, per germline. V was pared by 2 bases and J by 2 bases, with 10 bases of the junction left unmatched. In DNA form, the CDR3 reads TGTGCCAGCAGCTTATGGGATAGCGGGAGTGTCGCCTACGAGCAGTACTTC. Translation gives CASSLWDSGSVAYEQYF.

V is TRBV5-1 and J is TRBJ2-3, with 12 bases identical to TRBD2. V lost 4 bases and J lost 4; bases outside the gene matches: 7. CDR1 and CDR2 (germline): SGHRS, YFSETQ. The CDR3 spans 16 residues. CDR3 protein: CASSIGLAGLADTQYF. For the CDR3, the DNA is TGCGCCAGCAGCATAGGACTAGCGGGGCTCGCAGATACGCAGTATTTT.

The rearrangement uses TRBV4-1 and TRBJ1-2; D is ambiguous. Germline assignment: CDR1 MGHRA and CDR2 YSYEKL. The germline V and J ends were trimmed by 1 base and 6 bases, with 9 bases remaining between them. The CDR3 runs to 13 residues. CDR3 nucleotides: TGCGCCAGCAGCCAAGCAAATAATCATGGCTACACCTTC. Translated, it gives CASSQANNHGYTF.

The V and J genes are TRBV19 and TRBJ1-5; D unresolved. The CDR3 is made up of 12 amino acids. Germline V gene lookup returns CDR1 LNHDA and CDR2 SQIVND (reference sequence). V was pared by 3 bases and J by 11 bases, with 11 bases between. CDR3 amino acids: CASSIRVSAQHF. CDR3 DNA: TGTGCCAGTAGTATTCGGGTTTCAGCCCAGCATTTT.